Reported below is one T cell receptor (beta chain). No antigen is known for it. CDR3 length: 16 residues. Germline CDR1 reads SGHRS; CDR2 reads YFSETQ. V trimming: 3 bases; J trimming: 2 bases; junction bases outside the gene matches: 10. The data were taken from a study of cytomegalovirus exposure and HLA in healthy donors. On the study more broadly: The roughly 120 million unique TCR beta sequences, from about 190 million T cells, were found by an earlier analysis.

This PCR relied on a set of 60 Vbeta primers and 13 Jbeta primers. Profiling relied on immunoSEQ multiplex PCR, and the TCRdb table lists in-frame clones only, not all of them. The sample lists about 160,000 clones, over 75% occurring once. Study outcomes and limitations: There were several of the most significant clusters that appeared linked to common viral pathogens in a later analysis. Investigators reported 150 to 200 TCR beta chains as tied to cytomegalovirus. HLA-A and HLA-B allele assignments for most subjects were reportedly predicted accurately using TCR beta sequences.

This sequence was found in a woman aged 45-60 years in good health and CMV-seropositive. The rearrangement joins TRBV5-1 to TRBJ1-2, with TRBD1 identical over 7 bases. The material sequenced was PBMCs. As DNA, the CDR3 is TGCGCCAGCAGCTCGACGGTCACAGGGGTAAACTATGGCTACACCTTC. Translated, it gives CASSSTVTGVNYGYTF.